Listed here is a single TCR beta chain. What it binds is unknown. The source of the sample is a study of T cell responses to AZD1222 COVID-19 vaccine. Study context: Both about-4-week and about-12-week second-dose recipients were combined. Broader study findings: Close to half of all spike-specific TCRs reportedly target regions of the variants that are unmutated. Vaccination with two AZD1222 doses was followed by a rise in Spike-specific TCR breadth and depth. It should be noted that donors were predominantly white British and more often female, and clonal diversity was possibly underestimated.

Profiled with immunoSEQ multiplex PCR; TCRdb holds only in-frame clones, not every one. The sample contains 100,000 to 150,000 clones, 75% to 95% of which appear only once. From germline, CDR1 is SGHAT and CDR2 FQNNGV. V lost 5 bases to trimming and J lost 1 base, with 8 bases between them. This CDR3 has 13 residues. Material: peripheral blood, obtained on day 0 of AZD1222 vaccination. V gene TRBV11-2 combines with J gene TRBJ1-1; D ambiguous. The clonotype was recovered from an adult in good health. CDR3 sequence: CASSRDENTEAFF. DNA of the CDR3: TGTGCCAGCAGCCGAGATGAGAACACTGAAGCTTTCTTT.